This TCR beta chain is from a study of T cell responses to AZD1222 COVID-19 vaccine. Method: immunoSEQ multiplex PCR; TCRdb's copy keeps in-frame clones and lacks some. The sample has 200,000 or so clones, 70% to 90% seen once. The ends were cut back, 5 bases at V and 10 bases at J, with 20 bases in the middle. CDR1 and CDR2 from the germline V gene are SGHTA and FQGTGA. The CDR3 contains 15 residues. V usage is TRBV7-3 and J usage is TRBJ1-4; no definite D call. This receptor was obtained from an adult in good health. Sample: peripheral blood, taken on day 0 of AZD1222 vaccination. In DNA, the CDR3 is TGTGCCAGCAGCGAAAATCATCCGCCAGGACGAAAACTGTTTTTT. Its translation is CASSENHPPGRKLFF.